This T cell receptor (beta chain) was documented in a study of blood T cell repertoires in COVID-19. Across the study: Material from acute and convalescent COVID-19 was sourced from the United States, Italy and Spain. PBMCs, B-cell-depleted T cells, or T cells provided the cDNA or gDNA that made up the material.

Per germline, CDR1 MNHEY and CDR2 SMNVEV (reference sequence). The V end was cut by 6 bases, the J end by 4 bases, with 12 bases between. The CDR3 totals 13 residues. In the authors' methods: Counts of nucleated cells, estimated from reference gene primer amplification, were obtained. Repertoires were generated with immunoSEQ multiplex PCR, while TCRdb's copy carries only in-frame clones and drops some. The D gene and trimming were derived from the DNA, and the V and J assignments and clone size from that table. The sample has 150,000 to 200,000 clones; roughly four fifths are singletons. The sequenced material came from peripheral blood. The clonotype originates from a man aged 35 to 55 who had recovered from COVID-19. The V call is TRBV27, the J call TRBJ1-2; D uncertain. The CDR3 bases are TGTGCCAGCAGCTCCCGGGAACTCTATGGCTACACCTTC. This codes for CASSSRELYGYTF.